The 2 T cell receptor beta chains below all came from one sample that was sequenced in a study of human T cells and chemical hapten exposure. The time point: patch test 1, 2 weeks after DPC sensitization. Treatment described: therapeutic diphenylcyclopropenone sensitization with weekly scalp DPC. TCRdb used MiXCR to reprocess the RACE reads, holding one entry per CDR3 protein. The table lists roughly 180,000 distinct CDR3 sequences, about 20% of them singletons, with about 6.7% in the top ten. Sequenced here: whole blood, sampled in connection with sensitization to the hapten diphenylcyclopropenone (DPC). All receptors derive from a woman aged 45-65 years with alopecia areata. Some clones in this sample may be carry-over from other donors' samples.

This clonotype was found a few times. This sequence joins TRBV12-3 or TRBV12-4 and TRBJ1-2; D gene ambiguous. V was shortened by 6 bases and J by 3 bases, with 14 bases between the two germline ends. The CDR3 consists of 14 residues. CDR3 in DNA: TGTGCCAGCAGCCACCCGAGGCGTGACTATGGCTACACCTTC. Amino acids: CASSHPRRDYGYTF.

This chain connects TRBV20-1 to TRBJ2-7; 11 positions agree with TRBD2. Looked up from germline, CDR1 is DFQATT and CDR2 is SNEGSKA (reference sequence). CDR3 size: 13 residues. V was pared by 6 bases and J by 3 bases, with 4 bases of the junction left unmatched. The CDR3 protein is CSALGLAGYEQYF. CDR3 nucleotides: TGCAGTGCACTTGGACTAGCGGGCTACGAGCAGTACTTC.